These 22 T cell receptor beta chains were sequenced from one sample in a study of blood T cell repertoires in COVID-19 (dated by TCRdb to 2019 to 2021). Libraries were built with the immunoSEQ multiplex PCR assay. The clones in this table, taken by TCRdb from immuneACCESS, are in-frame only. Not every clone is retained; where verified, under half of the shortfall comes from an unresolved V gene, and the cause of the rest is unknown. The sample contains 50,000 to 80,000 clones, around 84% of them found a single time. More than 5% of the sample belongs to the ten largest clones. The sequenced material came from peripheral blood. These receptors all stem from a woman aged 55-70 years with acute or convalescent COVID-19.

The rearrangement joins TRBV30 to TRBJ1-2; the D is unclear. CDR3 length equals 14 residues. Deletions cut 5 bases from V and 2 bases from J, with 15 bases between. CDR1 and CDR2 from the germline V gene are GTSNPN and SVGIG (reference sequence). In DNA, the CDR3 is TGTGCCTGGCTGGGTGACGGGTTCAACTATGGCTACACCTTC. This translates into CAWLGDGFNYGYTF.

V is TRBV2 and J is TRBJ1-3; D not certain. The CDR3 is made up of 15 amino acids. V was trimmed by 6 bases and J by 0 bases, leaving 12 bases between them. CDR1 and CDR2 from the germline V gene are SNHLY and FYNNEI. CDR3 region: CASSSSRISGNTIYF. CDR3 DNA sequence: TGTGCCAGCAGCAGTTCGCGGATCTCTGGAAACACCATATATTTT. The whole variable domain, remainder taken from reference TRBV2 and TRBJ1-3, is EPEVTQTPSHQVTQMGQEVILRCVPISNHLYFYWYRQILGQKVEFLVSFYNNEISEKSEIFDDQFSVERPDGSNFTLKIRSTKLEDSAMYFCASSSSRISGNTIYFGEGSWLTVV.

The chain joins TRBV10-2 to TRBJ1-2; 7 nucleotides line up with TRBD1. The CDR3 covers 14 residues. Germline V lookup: CDR1 WSHSY, CDR2 SAAADI. With V trimmed by 4 bases and J by 6 bases, 8 bases remained unmatched. CDR3 sequence: CASSATEGAHGYTF. CDR3 sequence (DNA): TGCGCCAGCAGTGCTACAGAGGGGGCTCATGGCTACACCTTC.

The table lists this clone with a few counts. The genes are TRBV2 and TRBJ1-2, with TRBD1 as a possible D gene (5 bases). V lost 8 bases to trimming and J lost 2 bases, with 15 bases between them. Germline V gives CDR1 SNHLY, CDR2 FYNNEI. The CDR3 runs to 14 residues. The CDR3 bases are TGTGCCAGCTCCCCTCAGCGGGACAACTATGGCTACACCTTC. It is translated as CASSPQRDNYGYTF.

This clone was recorded once. The gene calls are TRBV3-1 (or the pseudogene TRBV3-2) and TRBJ1-1; D possibly corresponds to TRBD1 (6 bases). Germline V gene data show CDR1 as LGHDT and CDR2 as YNNKEL (reference sequence). The CDR3 length is 15 residues. Trimming removed 4 bases from V and 1 base from J, with 13 bases in between. CDR3 sequence: CASSPAIGGNTEAFF. The CDR3 DNA reads as TGTGCCAGCAGCCCGGCGATAGGGGGGAACACTGAAGCTTTCTTT.

V gene TRBV19 combines with J gene TRBJ1-2; D is possibly TRBD1 (6 bases). Trimming took 8 bases from V and 0 from J, leaving 16 bases between them. Germline CDR1 reads LNHDA; CDR2 reads SQIVND (reference sequence). This CDR3 has 15 amino acids. CDR3: CASWDILGPNYGYTF. CDR3 in DNA: TGTGCCAGTTGGGACATCCTGGGCCCTAACTATGGCTACACCTTC.

The chain combines TRBV10-3 with TRBJ1-4; no definite D call. Germline assignment: CDR1 ENHRY and CDR2 SYGVKD. This CDR3 has 13 residues. V lost 11 bases and J lost 0, with 10 bases in between. The chain's CDR3 is CASTDATNEKLFF. The DNA of the CDR3 is TGTGCCTCCACAGACGCAACTAATGAAAAACTGTTTTTT.

This clone was counted between two and nine times. The V call is TRBV28, the J call TRBJ1-6, with 7 nucleotides matching TRBD1. Trimming at V came to 6 bases and at J to 6 bases, leaving 8 bases not matched to a gene. The germline V gene has CDR1 MDHEN and CDR2 SYDVKM. The CDR3 is made up of 15 amino acids. Here the CDR3 reads CASRAGTASNSPLHF. The CDR3 bases are TGTGCCAGCAGGGCCGGGACAGCTTCTAATTCACCCCTCCACTTT. The variable domain in full, completed from reference TRBV28 and TRBJ1-6, reads DVKVTQSSRYLVKRTGEKVFLECVQDMDHENMFWYRQDPGLGLRLIYFSYDVKMKEKGDIPEGYSVSREKKERFSLILESASTNQTSMYLCASRAGTASNSPLHFGNGTRLTVT.

The chain uses TRBV9 and TRBJ1-1, with D unresolved. The CDR3 spans 15 residues. With 0 bases removed from V and 8 bases from J, the gap between germline ends came to 17 bases. Germline V lookup: CDR1 SGDLS, CDR2 YYNGEE. As DNA, the CDR3 is TGTGCCAGCAGCGTAGGCCCGATGGCGGGAATAGAAGCTTTCTTT. Translated, it gives CASSVGPMAGIEAFF.

This rearrangement joins TRBV24-1 to TRBJ2-6, with D possibly TRBD1 on 5 matching bases. CDR3 length equals 16 residues. Germline V gene lookup returns CDR1 KGHDR and CDR2 SFDVKD. Trimming shortened V by 4 bases and J by 0 bases, and 9 bases separated the two germline ends. CDR3 region: CATSEETASGANVLTF. Here the CDR3 DNA reads TGTGCCACCAGTGAAGAGACAGCCTCTGGGGCCAACGTCCTGACTTTC.

This chain connects TRBV2 to TRBJ1-3; 8 bases line up with TRBD1. The CDR3 sequence is 15 residues long. Germline V gene lookup returns CDR1 SNHLY and CDR2 FYNNEI. V was pared by 6 bases and J by 4 bases, with 8 bases of the junction left unmatched. CDR3 nucleotides: TGTGCCAGCAGCGGACAGGGAGTAGAGGGAAACACCATATATTTT. Amino acid sequence: CASSGQGVEGNTIYF.

This chain links TRBV19 with TRBJ1-5; weak D call: TRBD1 (5 bases). The CDR3 runs to 14 residues. Trimming removed 5 bases from V and 4 bases from J, with 12 bases in between. CDR1 and CDR2 from the germline V gene are LNHDA and SQIVND (reference sequence). This CDR3 reads CASSDRQSNQPQHF. In DNA form, the CDR3 reads TGTGCCAGTAGTGACCGACAGTCAAATCAGCCCCAGCATTTT.

The DNA of the CDR3 is TGTGCCAGCAGTGCAGGGGTAGGGCAGTTCTTC. Translating it yields CASSAGVGQFF. The chain is built from TRBV2 and TRBJ2-1, with a tentative D call TRBD1 (6 bases). Germline V gene sequence: CDR1 SNHLY, CDR2 FYNNEI. The germline V and J ends were trimmed by 4 bases and 12 bases, with 10 bases remaining between them. The CDR3 sequence is 11 residues long.

This chain connects TRBV4-1 to TRBJ2-3; TRBD2 matches 10 bases. From germline, CDR1 is MGHRA and CDR2 YSYEKL. The junction had 10 bases not matched to a gene; V was cut back by 1 base and J by 0 bases. The CDR3 is 19 residues long. CDR3 in DNA: TGCGCCAGCAGCCAAGGGGGTGTAGCGGGGGGATCTAGCACAGATACGCAGTATTTT. This translates into CASSQGGVAGGSSTDTQYF.

The chain links TRBV6-6 to TRBJ1-2; D may be TRBD1 (5 bases). Germline CDR1 and CDR2: MNHNY and SVGAGI (reference sequence). Trimming cost V 6 bases and J 2 bases, with 19 bases left between them. This CDR3 comprises 16 residues. The CDR3 DNA reads TGTGCCAGCAGCCCATCCACAGGCGGTCTAAACTATGGCTACACCTTC. It yields the protein CASSPSTGGLNYGYTF.

The V and J genes are TRBV19 and TRBJ2-1, with 7 bases aligning to TRBD2. Germline values: CDR1 LNHDA, CDR2 SQIVND (reference sequence). Trimming at V came to 3 bases and at J to 3 bases, leaving 5 bases not matched to a gene. The length of the CDR3 is 15 residues. The CDR3 sequence: CASSMMAGDYNEQFF. The CDR3 DNA reads as TGTGCCAGTAGTATGATGGCGGGAGACTACAATGAGCAGTTCTTC.

V gene TRBV6-5 combines with J gene TRBJ2-1; 12 nucleotides align to TRBD2. The CDR3 spans 15 residues. V gave up 6 bases and J gave up 7 bases; unmatched junction bases: 7. Germline V CDR1 and CDR2: MNHEY, SVGAGI. CDR3 sequence: CASRRTSGGLNEQFF. The CDR3 bases are TGTGCCAGCAGGCGAACTAGCGGGGGGTTGAATGAGCAGTTCTTC.

The chain uses TRBV6-2 or TRBV6-3 and TRBJ1-6; 11 bases are a match to TRBD1. There are 16 residues in the CDR3. Per the germline V gene, CDR1 is MNHEY and CDR2 is SVGEGT. The J segment lost 6 bases and the V segment lost 2 bases, leaving 3 bases of the junction unmatched. This chain's CDR3 is CASSYAGTGGNSPLHF. The CDR3 region has the DNA TGTGCCAGCAGTTACGCCGGGACAGGGGGTAATTCACCCCTCCACTTT.

The CDR3 DNA reads TGTGCCAGCAGTGGGCTAGCGGGGGGGCTGGGTGAGCAGTTCTTC. Translated: CASSGLAGGLGEQFF. The chain uses TRBV2 and TRBJ2-1; TRBD2 matches 12 bases. The CDR3 runs to 15 residues. Germline assignment: CDR1 SNHLY and CDR2 FYNNEI. Trimming cost V 4 bases and J 9 bases; bases outside gene matches: 7.

V usage is TRBV15 and J usage is TRBJ1-2; maybe TRBD1 (5 bases). CDR1 is LNHNV, CDR2 YYDKDF, per germline (reference sequence). V dropped 0 bases and J dropped 9 bases, with 14 bases sitting between them. This CDR3 has 14 residues. This CDR3 reads CATSRDGGDSSYTF. The CDR3 DNA sequence: TGTGCCACCAGCAGAGATGGGGGGGATTCAAGCTACACCTTC.

The chain combines TRBV7-2 with TRBJ2-3; 7 nucleotides align to TRBD1. Germline loops: CDR1 SGHTA, CDR2 FQGNSA. With V trimmed by 6 bases and J by 4 bases, 4 bases remained unmatched. CDR3 size: 13 residues. The DNA of the CDR3 is TGTGCCAGCAGGAGGGGGCAGTCAGATACGCAGTATTTT. Its translation: CASRRGQSDTQYF.

The genes are TRBV5-1 and TRBJ2-1; the D is unclear. Germline V CDR1 and CDR2: SGHRS, YFSETQ. Between the trimmed V and J ends, which lost 5 bases and 0 bases, there was a span of 12 bases. This CDR3 comprises 15 residues. The CDR3 here is CASRLDFSSYNEQFF. CDR3 bases: TGCGCCAGCAGGCTTGACTTTAGCTCCTACAATGAGCAGTTCTTC.